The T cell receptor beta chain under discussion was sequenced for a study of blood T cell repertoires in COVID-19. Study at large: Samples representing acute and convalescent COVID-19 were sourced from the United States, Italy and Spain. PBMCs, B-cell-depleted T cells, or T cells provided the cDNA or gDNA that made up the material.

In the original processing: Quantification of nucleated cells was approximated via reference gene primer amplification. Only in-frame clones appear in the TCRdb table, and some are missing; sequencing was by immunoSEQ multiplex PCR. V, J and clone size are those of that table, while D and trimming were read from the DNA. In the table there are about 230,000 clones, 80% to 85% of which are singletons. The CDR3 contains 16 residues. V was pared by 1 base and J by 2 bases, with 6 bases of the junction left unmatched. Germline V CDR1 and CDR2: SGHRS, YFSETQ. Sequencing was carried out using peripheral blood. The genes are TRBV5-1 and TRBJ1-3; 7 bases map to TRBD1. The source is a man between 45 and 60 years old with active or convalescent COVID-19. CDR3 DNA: TGCGCCAGCAGCTTGCTCGGACAGGCGGCTGGAAACACCATATATTTT. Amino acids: CASSLLGQAAGNTIYF.